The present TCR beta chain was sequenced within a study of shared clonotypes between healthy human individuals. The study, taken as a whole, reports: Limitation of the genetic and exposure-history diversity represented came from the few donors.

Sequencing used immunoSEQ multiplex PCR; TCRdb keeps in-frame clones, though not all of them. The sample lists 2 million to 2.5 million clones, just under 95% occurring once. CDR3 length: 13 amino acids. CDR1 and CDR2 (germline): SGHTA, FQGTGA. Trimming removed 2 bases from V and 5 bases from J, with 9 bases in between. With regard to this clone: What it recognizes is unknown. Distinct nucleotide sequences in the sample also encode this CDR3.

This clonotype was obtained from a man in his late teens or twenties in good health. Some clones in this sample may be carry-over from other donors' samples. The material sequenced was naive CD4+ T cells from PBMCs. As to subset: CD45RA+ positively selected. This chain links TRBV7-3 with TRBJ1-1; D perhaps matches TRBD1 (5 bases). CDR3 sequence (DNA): TGTGCCAGCAGCTTATCAGGGAGAACTGAAGCTTTCTTT. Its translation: CASSLSGRTEAFF.